This T cell receptor (beta chain) was sequenced for a study of tumor and adjacent non-tumor tissue in lung cancer. Study summary: Histology: about a dozen adenocarcinoma, a couple of squamous cell carcinoma, 1 small cell lung cancer.

This sample's RNA came from whole unsorted tissue. Distant lung tissue was collected more than 3 cm away from the tumor edge. The study, taken as a whole, reports: Significantly higher TCR diversity was found in tumor than normal lung. Shorter survival was associated with higher TCR diversity in tumors.

The CDR3 is 13 residues long. Germline CDR1 SGHAT, CDR2 FQNNGV. A modified ARM-PCR protocol with three rounds of nested PCR amplified TCRbeta. TCRdb called the multiplex PCR reads again in MiXCR, with one record for every CDR3 protein. The sample lists around 74,000 distinct CDR3 sequences, around 65% seen once, with around a quarter in the top ten. Points on this clonotype: Its specificity is unknown. Sequence at one end of the junction differs from germline and may be a read error.

The rearrangement links TRBV11-2 to TRBJ2-7; D is undetermined. The source material was distant non-tumor lung tissue. The clonotype comes from a woman aged 45 to 65 with non-small cell lung cancer. CDR3 nucleotide sequence: TGTGCCAGGAGCTTGGCGGCTGAGTACGAGCAGTACTTC. Translated, it gives CARSLAAEYEQYF.